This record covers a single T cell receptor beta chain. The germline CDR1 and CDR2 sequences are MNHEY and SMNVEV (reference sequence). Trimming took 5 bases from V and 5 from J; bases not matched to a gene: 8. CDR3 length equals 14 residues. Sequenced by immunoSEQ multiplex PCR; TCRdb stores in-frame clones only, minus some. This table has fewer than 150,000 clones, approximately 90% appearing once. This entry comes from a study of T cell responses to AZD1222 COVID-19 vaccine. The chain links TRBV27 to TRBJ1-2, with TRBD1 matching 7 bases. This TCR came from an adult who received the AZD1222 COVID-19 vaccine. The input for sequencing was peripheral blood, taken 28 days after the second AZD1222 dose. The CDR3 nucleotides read TGTGCCAGCAGTCCCGGGACAGCATTGTATGGCTACACCTTC. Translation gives CASSPGTALYGYTF.